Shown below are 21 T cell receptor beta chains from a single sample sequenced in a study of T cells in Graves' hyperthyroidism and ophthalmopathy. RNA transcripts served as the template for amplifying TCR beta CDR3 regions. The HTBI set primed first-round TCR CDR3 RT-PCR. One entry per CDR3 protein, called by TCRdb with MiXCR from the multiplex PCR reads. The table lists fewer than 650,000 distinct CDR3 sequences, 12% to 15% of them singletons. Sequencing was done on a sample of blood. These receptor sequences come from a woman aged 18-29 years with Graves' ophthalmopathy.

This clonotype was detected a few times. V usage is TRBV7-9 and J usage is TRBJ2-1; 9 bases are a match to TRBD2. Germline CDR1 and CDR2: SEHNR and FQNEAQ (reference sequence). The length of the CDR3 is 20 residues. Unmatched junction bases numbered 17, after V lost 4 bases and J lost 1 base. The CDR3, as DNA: TGTGCCAGCAGCTCCTCTAGCGGGACGGGATCCTGGAGGTCCTACAATGAGCAGTTCTTC. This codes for CASSSSSGTGSWRSYNEQFF.

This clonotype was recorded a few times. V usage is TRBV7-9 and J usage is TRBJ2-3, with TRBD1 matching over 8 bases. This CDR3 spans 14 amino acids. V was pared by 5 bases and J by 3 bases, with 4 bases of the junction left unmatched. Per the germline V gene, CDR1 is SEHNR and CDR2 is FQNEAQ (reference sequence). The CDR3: CASSPGQVTDTQYF. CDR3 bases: TGTGCCAGCAGCCCGGGACAGGTAACAGATACGCAGTATTTT.

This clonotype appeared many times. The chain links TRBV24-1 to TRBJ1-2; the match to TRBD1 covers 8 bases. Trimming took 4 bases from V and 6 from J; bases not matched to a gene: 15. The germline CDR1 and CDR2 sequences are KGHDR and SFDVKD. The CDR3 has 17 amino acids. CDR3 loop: CATSDRRTGSRIHGYTF. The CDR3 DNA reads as TGTGCCACCAGTGACCGTAGGACAGGGTCCCGCATACATGGCTACACCTTC.

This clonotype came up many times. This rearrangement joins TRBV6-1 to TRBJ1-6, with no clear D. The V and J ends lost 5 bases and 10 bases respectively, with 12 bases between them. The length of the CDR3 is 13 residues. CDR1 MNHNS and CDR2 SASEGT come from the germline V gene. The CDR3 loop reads CASSWGSGSPLHF. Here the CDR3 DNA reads TGTGCCAGCAGTTGGGGTTCGGGATCACCCCTCCACTTT.

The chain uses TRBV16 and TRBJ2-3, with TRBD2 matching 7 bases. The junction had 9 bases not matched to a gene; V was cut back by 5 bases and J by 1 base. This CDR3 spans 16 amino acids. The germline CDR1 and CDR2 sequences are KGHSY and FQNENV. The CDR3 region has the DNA TGTGCCAGCAGCGGTCTCGGGGGGTATGGCACAGATACGCAGTATTTT. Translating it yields CASSGLGGYGTDTQYF.

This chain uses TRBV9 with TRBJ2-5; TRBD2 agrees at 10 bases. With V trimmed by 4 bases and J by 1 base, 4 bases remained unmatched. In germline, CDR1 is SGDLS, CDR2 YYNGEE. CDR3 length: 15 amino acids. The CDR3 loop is CASSSSGSPQETQYF. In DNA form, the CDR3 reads TGTGCCAGCAGCTCTAGCGGGAGCCCCCAAGAGACCCAGTACTTC.

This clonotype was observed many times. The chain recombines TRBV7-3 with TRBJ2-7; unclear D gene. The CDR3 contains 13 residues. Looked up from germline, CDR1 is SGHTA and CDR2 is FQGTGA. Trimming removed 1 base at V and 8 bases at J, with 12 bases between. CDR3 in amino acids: CASSLNRLEKQYF. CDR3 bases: TGTGCCAGCAGCTTAAATCGTCTAGAAAAGCAGTACTTC.

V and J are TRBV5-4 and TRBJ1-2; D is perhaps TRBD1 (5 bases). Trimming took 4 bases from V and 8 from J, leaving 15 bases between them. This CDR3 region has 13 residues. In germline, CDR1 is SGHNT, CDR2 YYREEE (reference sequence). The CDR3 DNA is TGTGCCAGCAGCCGGGCGGGGGGGAACGGCTACACCTTC. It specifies CASSRAGGNGYTF. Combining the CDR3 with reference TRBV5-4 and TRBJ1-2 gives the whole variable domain ETGVTQSPTHLIKTRGQQVTLRCSSQSGHNTVSWYQQALGQGPQFIFQYYREEENGRGNFPPRFSGLQFPNYSSELNVNALELDDSALYLCASSRAGGNGYTFGSGTRLTVV.

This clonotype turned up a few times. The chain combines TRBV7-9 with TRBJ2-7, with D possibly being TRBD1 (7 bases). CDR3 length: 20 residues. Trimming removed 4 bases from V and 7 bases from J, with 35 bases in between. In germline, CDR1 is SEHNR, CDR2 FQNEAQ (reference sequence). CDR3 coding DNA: TGTGCCAGCAGCTCAGACCCGGGACAGATCAGTCGGGGGCTCGGATGGGAGCAGTACTTC. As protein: CASSSDPGQISRGLGWEQYF.

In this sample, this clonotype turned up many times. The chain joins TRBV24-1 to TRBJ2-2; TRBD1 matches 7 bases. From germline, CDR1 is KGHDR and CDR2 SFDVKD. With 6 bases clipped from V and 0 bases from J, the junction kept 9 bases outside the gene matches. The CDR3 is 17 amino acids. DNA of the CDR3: TGTGCCACCAGTTCTACATCAGGGGGTTCGAACACCGGGGAGCTGTTTTTT. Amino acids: CATSSTSGGSNTGELFF.

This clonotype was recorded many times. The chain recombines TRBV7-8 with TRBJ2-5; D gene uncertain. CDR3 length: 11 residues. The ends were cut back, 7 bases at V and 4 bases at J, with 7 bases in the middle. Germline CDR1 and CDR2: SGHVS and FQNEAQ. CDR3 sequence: CASMIGETQYF. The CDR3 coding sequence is TGTGCCAGCATGATTGGAGAGACCCAGTACTTC.

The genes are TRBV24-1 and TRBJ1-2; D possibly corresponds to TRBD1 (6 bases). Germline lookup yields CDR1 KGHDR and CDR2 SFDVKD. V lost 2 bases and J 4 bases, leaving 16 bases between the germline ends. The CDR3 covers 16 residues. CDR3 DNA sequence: TGTGCCACCAGTGATTCCGGCGGGGGCACCATCTATGGCTACACCTTC. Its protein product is CATSDSGGGTIYGYTF.

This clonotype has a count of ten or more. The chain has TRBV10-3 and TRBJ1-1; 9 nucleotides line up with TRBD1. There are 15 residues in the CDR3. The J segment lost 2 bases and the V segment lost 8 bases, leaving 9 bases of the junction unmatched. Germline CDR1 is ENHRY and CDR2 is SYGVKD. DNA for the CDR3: TGTGCCATCTGGGACTCGACAGGGGGAAACACTGAAGCTTTCTTT. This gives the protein CAIWDSTGGNTEAFF.

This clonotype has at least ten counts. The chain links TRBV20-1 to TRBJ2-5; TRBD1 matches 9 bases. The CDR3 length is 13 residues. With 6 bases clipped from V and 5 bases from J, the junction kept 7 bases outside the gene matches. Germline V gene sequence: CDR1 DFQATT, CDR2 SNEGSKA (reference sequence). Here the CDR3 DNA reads TGCAGTGCCCCGGGACAGGGCGTGGAGACCCAGTACTTC. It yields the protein CSAPGQGVETQYF.

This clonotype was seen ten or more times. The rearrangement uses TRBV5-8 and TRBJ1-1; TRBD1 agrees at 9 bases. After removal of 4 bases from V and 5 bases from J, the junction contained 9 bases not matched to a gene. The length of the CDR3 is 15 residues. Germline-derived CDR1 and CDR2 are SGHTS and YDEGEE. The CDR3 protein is CASSPGTGMGTEAFF. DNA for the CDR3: TGTGCCAGCAGCCCCGGGACAGGGATGGGAACTGAAGCTTTCTTT.

The CDR3 DNA is TGTGCCTGGAGTTCCCGGGACTATTTTTCCGGTACTGAAGCTTTCTTT. Protein product: CAWSSRDYFSGTEAFF. This chain uses TRBV30 with TRBJ1-1; possible D gene TRBD1, 5 bases. Germline CDR1 GTSNPN, CDR2 SVGIG (reference sequence). CDR3 length: 16 residues. The V gene lost 2 bases and the J gene lost 5 bases, with 21 bases spanning the gap.

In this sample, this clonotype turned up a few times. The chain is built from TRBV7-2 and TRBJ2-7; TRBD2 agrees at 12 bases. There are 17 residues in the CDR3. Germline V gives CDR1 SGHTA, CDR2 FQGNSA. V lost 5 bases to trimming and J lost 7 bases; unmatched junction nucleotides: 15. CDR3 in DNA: TGTGCCAGCAGCCCTGGGCTAGCGGGAGGGAGTGGGAGAGAGCAGTACTTC. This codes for CASSPGLAGGSGREQYF.

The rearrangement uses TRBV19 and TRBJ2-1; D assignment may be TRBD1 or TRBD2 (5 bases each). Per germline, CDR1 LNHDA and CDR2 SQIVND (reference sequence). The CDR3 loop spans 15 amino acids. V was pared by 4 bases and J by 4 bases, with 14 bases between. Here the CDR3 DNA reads TGTGCCAGTAGTAGGGGGTGGGGGTCTTACAATGAGCAGTTCTTC. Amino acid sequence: CASSRGWGSYNEQFF.

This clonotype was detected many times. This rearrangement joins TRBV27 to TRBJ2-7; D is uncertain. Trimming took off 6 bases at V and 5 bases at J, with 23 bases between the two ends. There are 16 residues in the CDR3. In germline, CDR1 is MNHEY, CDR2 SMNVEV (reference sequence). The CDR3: CASSSLIGASSHEQYF. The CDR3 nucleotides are TGTGCCAGCAGCTCCCTGATCGGTGCCTCATCCCACGAGCAGTACTTC.

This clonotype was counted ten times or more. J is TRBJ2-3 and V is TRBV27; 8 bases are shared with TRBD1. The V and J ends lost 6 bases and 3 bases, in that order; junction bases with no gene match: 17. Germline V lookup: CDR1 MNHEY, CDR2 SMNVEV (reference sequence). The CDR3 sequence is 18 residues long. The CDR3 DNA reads TGTGCCAGCAGCCTCCGTAGGGGCCGACAGGGGACAACAGATACGCAGTATTTT. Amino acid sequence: CASSLRRGRQGTTDTQYF.

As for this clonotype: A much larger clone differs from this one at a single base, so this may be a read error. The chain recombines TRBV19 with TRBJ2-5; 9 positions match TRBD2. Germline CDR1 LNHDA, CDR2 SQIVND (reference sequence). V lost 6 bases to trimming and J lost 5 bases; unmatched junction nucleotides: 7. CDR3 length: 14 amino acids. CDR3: CASRPAGGTETQYF. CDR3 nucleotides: TGTGCCAGTAGACCGGCGGGAGGGACGGAGACCCAGTACTTC.